One and the same sample provided the 6 T cell receptor beta chains below, sequenced in a study of shared clonotypes between healthy human individuals. Using immunoSEQ multiplex PCR, the repertoire was profiled, and TCRdb retains in-frame clones only, with some absent. The table lists 2 million to 2.5 million clones, approximately 95% of them singletons. The sequenced material came from naive CD4+ T cells from PBMCs. Subset denoted: CD45RA+ positively selected. All receptors come from a man aged 18-30 years in good health. Some clones in this sample may be carry-over from other donors' samples.

For the CDR3, the DNA is TGTGCCAGCAGTCGAGAGACAATCGGACAGGGGGGGACCCAGTACTTC. This gives the protein CASSRETIGQGGTQYF. This rearrangement joins TRBV2 to TRBJ2-5; 10 bases fit TRBD1. The trim removed 5 bases at V and 7 bases at J, leaving 13 bases unmatched. Germline loops: CDR1 SNHLY, CDR2 FYNNEI. The CDR3 spans 16 residues.

CDR3 residues: CASSQAGLAGPTGEQFF. The CDR3 DNA follows: TGCGCCAGCAGCCAAGCGGGACTAGCGGGACCCACGGGGGAGCAGTTCTTC. The V and J genes are TRBV4-1 and TRBJ2-1, with 13 bases aligning to TRBD2. The CDR3 extends over 17 amino acids. V shed 1 base, J shed 10 bases, and the junction held 10 bases outside the gene matches. Germline V gives CDR1 MGHRA, CDR2 YSYEKL.

The sample holds one count of this clone. This chain joins TRBV28 and TRBJ1-2, with unresolved D. CDR1 and CDR2 from the germline V gene are MDHEN and SYDVKM. This CDR3 is built from 11 residues. The V gene lost 4 bases and the J gene lost 7 bases, with 7 bases spanning the gap. This CDR3 reads CASSSASGYTF. In nucleotides, the CDR3 is TGTGCCAGCAGTTCCGCCTCTGGCTACACCTTC.

The chain combines TRBV6-1 with TRBJ1-2; no definite D call. Trimming removed 6 bases at V and 3 bases at J, with 8 bases between. The germline gives CDR1 MNHNS, CDR2 SASEGT. The CDR3 is 12 amino acids. CDR3 sequence reads: CASSPRYYGYTF. DNA of the CDR3: TGTGCCAGCAGCCCTAGATACTATGGCTACACCTTC.

In its sample, this clone was seen a few times. The V call is TRBV2, the J call TRBJ1-2; no reliable D call. Germline CDR1 and CDR2: SNHLY and FYNNEI. This CDR3 contains 13 residues. The V and J ends lost 7 bases and 4 bases respectively, with 13 bases between them. The CDR3 nucleotides are TGTGCCAGCACCACGGTGGAGAGCTATGGCTACACCTTC. Amino acids: CASTTVESYGYTF.

The chain couples TRBV28 to TRBJ2-1; 15 bases match TRBD2. CDR1 MDHEN and CDR2 SYDVKM come from the germline V gene. The CDR3 covers 17 residues. Trimming at V came to 7 bases and at J to 7 bases, leaving 11 bases not matched to a gene. In nucleotides, the CDR3 is TGTGCCAGCACAACTCCGTGGACTAGCGGGAGGGGTAATGAGCAGTTCTTC. This translates into CASTTPWTSGRGNEQFF.